This TCR beta chain was sequenced during a study of early T cells in non-severe SARS-CoV-2 infection. Study results and caveats: Comparison of clonotypes with VDJdb favored anti-spike CD8 responses while missing private and CD4 specificities.

This clonotype was found a few times. The antigen remains unidentified. Unique molecular identifiers were added to individual cDNA molecules. TCRdb used MiXCR to reprocess the 5' RACE reads, holding one entry per CDR3 protein. Altogether more than 70,000 distinct CDR3 sequences are present, roughly 15% being singletons, with the ten largest covering roughly 13%. The CDR3 sequence is 15 residues long. Germline V gene data show CDR1 as KGHSH and CDR2 as LQKENI. Trimming took 3 bases from V and 0 from J, leaving 9 bases between them. The rearrangement joins TRBV18 to TRBJ1-3; D gene unclear. The sequenced material came from whole blood. The source of this sequence is an adult who was a healthcare worker with PCR-confirmed SARS-CoV-2 infection or an uninfected control (not recorded which). The CDR3 DNA reads as TGTGCCAGCTCACCGGGTGTGATCTCTGGAAACACCATATATTTT. Translation: CASSPGVISGNTIYF.